The present T cell receptor beta chain was sequenced within a study of PD-L1 blockade in urothelial cancer. Study-level information: Bladder-origin urothelial cancer in males covered about 90% of the roughly 30 patients.

Trimming cost V 10 bases and J 2 bases, with 14 bases left between them. In germline, CDR1 is LNHDA, CDR2 SQIVND (reference sequence). The CDR3 consists of 14 residues. The patients' disease, urothelial carcinoma, was locally advanced or metastatic. Repertoires were generated with immunoSEQ multiplex PCR, while TCRdb's copy carries only in-frame clones and drops some. The sample has about 35,000 clones; about a third are singletons. The sequenced sample was tumor tissue, obtained before atezolizumab (anti-PD-L1) treatment. This receptor was obtained from a man aged 55 to 70 with urothelial cancer. This chain uses TRBV19 with TRBJ2-2; D ambiguous. The CDR3: CATTGRVNTGELFF. CDR3 DNA sequence: TGTGCCACCACTGGTAGGGTCAACACCGGGGAGCTGTTTTTT.